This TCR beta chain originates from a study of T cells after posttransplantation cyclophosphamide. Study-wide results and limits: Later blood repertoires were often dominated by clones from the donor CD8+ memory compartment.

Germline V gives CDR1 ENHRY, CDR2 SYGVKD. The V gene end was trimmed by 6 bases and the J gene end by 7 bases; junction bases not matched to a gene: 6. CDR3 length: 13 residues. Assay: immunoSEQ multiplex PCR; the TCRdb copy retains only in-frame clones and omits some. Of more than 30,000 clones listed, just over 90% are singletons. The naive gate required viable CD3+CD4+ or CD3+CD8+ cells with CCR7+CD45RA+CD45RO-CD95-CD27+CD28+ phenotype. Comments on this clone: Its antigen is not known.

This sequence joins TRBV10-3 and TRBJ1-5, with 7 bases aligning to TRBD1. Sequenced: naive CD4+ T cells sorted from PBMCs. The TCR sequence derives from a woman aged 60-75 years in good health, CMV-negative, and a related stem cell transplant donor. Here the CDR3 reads CAISRGTEQPQHF. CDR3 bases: TGTGCCATCAGCAGGGGGACAGAACAGCCCCAGCATTTT.